These 28 T cell receptor beta chains were all obtained from the same sample, sequenced in a study of blood T cell repertoires in COVID-19. Assay used: immunoSEQ multiplex PCR; TCRdb lists only in-frame clones, some missing. Of approximately 78,000 clones listed, around 90% were seen once; the top ten hold roughly 30%. Sequencing used peripheral blood. The source is a man aged 50 or older with acute or convalescent COVID-19.

This chain links TRBV7-6 with TRBJ2-5; a weak D match, TRBD2 (5 bases). CDR1 and CDR2 from the germline V gene are SGHVS and FNYEAQ. The CDR3 sequence is 16 residues long. V was pared by 1 base and J by 2 bases, with 14 bases between. In DNA form, the CDR3 reads TGTGCCAGCAGCTTAGTATCAGCAGGAGGACAAGAGACCCAGTACTTC. Its translation: CASSLVSAGGQETQYF.

V is TRBV19 and J is TRBJ2-7, with 10 positions matching TRBD1. Germline CDR1 LNHDA, CDR2 SQIVND (reference sequence). With 3 bases clipped from V and 4 bases from J, the junction kept 6 bases outside the gene matches. The CDR3 is made up of 15 amino acids. The CDR3 sequence is CASSIFRTGGYEQYF. The CDR3 nucleotides are TGTGCCAGTAGTATTTTCAGGACAGGGGGGTACGAGCAGTACTTC.

On this clone: A read error may account for a junction end that differs from germline. J is TRBJ1-2 and V is TRBV6-5; TRBD1 might be the D (5 bases). The CDR3 is 15 residues long. Germline V gives CDR1 MNHEY, CDR2 SVGAGI. As DNA, the CDR3 is TGTGCCAGCAGTTACCTATCCGGGACTAAGTATGGCTACACCTTC. This encodes CASSYLSGTKYGYTF.

This clone was detected only a few times. The same CDR3 is also encoded by other DNA sequences in this sample. The rearrangement joins TRBV14 to TRBJ1-4; TRBD1 is a possible D gene (6 bases). Looked up from germline, CDR1 is SGHDN and CDR2 is FVKESK. V dropped 4 bases and J dropped 3 bases, with 9 bases sitting between them. The CDR3 has 14 residues. The CDR3 spells CASSLQGSNEKLFF. The CDR3 nucleotides are TGTGCCAGCAGCCTACAGGGTTCTAATGAAAAACTGTTTTTT.

The V and J genes are TRBV5-1 and TRBJ2-3, with 8 bases aligning to TRBD2. V was pared by 0 bases and J by 4 bases, with 4 bases of the junction left unmatched. Germline loops: CDR1 SGHRS, CDR2 YFSETQ. The CDR3 has 15 amino acids. The CDR3 DNA is TGCGCCAGCAGCTTGGCCTCGGGGGGGCCAGATACGCAGTATTTT. It encodes CASSLASGGPDTQYF.

The chain carries TRBV7-9 and TRBJ2-1; 13 bases agree with TRBD2. The ends lost 6 bases at V and 1 base at J; junction bases unmatched: 3. The CDR3 sequence is 16 residues long. Germline V gene data show CDR1 as SEHNR and CDR2 as FQNEAQ (reference sequence). The CDR3: CASSSLAGGSYNEQFF. The DNA for the CDR3 is TGTGCCAGCAGTTCACTAGCGGGGGGGTCCTACAATGAGCAGTTCTTC.

This clone was detected only once. The chain carries TRBV10-2 and TRBJ1-2; D unresolved. This CDR3 region has 14 residues. V was pared by 2 bases and J by 0 bases, with 7 bases between. Looked up from germline, CDR1 is WSHSY and CDR2 is SAAADI. The CDR3 nucleotides read TGCGCCAGCAGTGAGGATTTAGCTAACTATGGCTACACCTTC. Translation: CASSEDLANYGYTF.

This clone is a singleton in its sample. The rearrangement links TRBV11-2 to TRBJ2-3; 9 positions agree with TRBD1. CDR1 SGHAT and CDR2 FQNNGV come from the germline V gene. Trimming at V came to 5 bases and at J to 3 bases, leaving 6 bases not matched to a gene. This CDR3 is built from 15 residues. CDR3: CASSRRTGATDTQYF. The CDR3, as DNA: TGTGCCAGCAGCCGACGGACAGGGGCGACAGATACGCAGTATTTT.

The chain is built from TRBV10-3 and TRBJ2-5; TRBD2 aligns across 14 bases. The CDR3 consists of 17 residues. Germline V gives CDR1 ENHRY, CDR2 SYGVKD. The ends lost 4 bases at V and 0 bases at J; junction bases unmatched: 4. CDR3 DNA: TGTGCCATCAGTGGGGGACTAGCGGGGGCCAACCAAGAGACCCAGTACTTC. This translates into CAISGGLAGANQETQYF.

V gene TRBV10-3 combines with J gene TRBJ1-2, with a tentative D call TRBD1 (5 bases). Germline CDR1 reads ENHRY; CDR2 reads SYGVKD. Trimming left V 6 bases short and J 4 bases short, with 15 bases between. This CDR3 has 14 residues. The chain's CDR3 is CAISPGTESYGYTF. The CDR3, as DNA: TGTGCCATCAGCCCTGGGACTGAATCCTATGGCTACACCTTC.

The chain recombines TRBV5-1 with TRBJ1-1; 8 positions agree with TRBD1. Germline CDR1 and CDR2: SGHRS and YFSETQ. This CDR3 contains 15 residues. V dropped 5 bases and J dropped 4; count of bases not matched to a gene: 10. The CDR3 sequence: CASSPGGAGGTEAFF. The CDR3 DNA reads TGCGCCAGCAGTCCAGGGGGCGCTGGGGGCACTGAAGCTTTCTTT. Based on the CDR3 plus reference TRBV5-1 and TRBJ1-1, the full variable domain is KAGVTQTPRYLIKTRGQQVTLSCSPISGHRSVSWYQQTPGQGLQFLFEYFSETQRNKGNFPGRFSGRQFSNSRSEMNVSTLELGDSALYLCASSPGGAGGTEAFFGQGTRLTVV.

This chain joins TRBV10-3 and TRBJ1-2, with a tentative D call TRBD1 (5 bases). The V end lost 3 bases, the J end lost 5 bases, and 10 bases lay between the germline ends. Germline-derived CDR1 and CDR2 are ENHRY and SYGVKD. The CDR3 spans 13 residues. CDR3 residues: CAISDKGYYGYTF. The CDR3 DNA is TGTGCCATCAGTGATAAGGGGTATTATGGCTACACCTTC.

The chain uses TRBV28 and TRBJ1-2, with 7 bases matching TRBD1. Looked up from germline, CDR1 is MDHEN and CDR2 is SYDVKM. V lost 6 bases and J lost 2; bases outside the gene matches: 9. The CDR3 length is 15 residues. Here the CDR3 reads CASSVEAGGNYGYTF. CDR3 sequence (DNA): TGTGCCAGCAGCGTTGAGGCAGGGGGAAACTATGGCTACACCTTC.

The chain combines TRBV7-3 with TRBJ2-3; maybe TRBD1 (7 bases). V lost 5 bases and J 2 bases, leaving 14 bases between the germline ends. From germline, CDR1 is SGHTA and CDR2 FQGTGA. This CDR3 spans 15 amino acids. The CDR3 region has the DNA TGTGCCAGCAGCAAGAGCAGGGGGGTCACAGATACGCAGTATTTT. Its translation: CASSKSRGVTDTQYF.

This chain connects TRBV6-6 to TRBJ1-5; the D gene is possibly TRBD1 (5 bases). Germline CDR1 is MNHNY and CDR2 is SVGAGI (reference sequence). V was pared by 7 bases and J by 3 bases, with 16 bases between. The CDR3 consists of 15 residues. CDR3 DNA sequence: TGTGCCAGCACCCAAAAGGAGGGGTTCAATCAGCCCCAGCATTTT. This gives the protein CASTQKEGFNQPQHF.

The V gene is TRBV18, the J gene TRBJ2-5, with D maybe TRBD2 (6 bases). The CDR3 covers 16 residues. Trimming stripped 4 bases from V and 1 base from J, with 16 bases between. Germline V gene data show CDR1 as KGHSH and CDR2 as LQKENI. The CDR3 DNA reads as TGTGCCAGCTCACGCGGAAAGCGGGCGGGCCAAGAGACCCAGTACTTC. Translated: CASSRGKRAGQETQYF.

The V gene is TRBV2, the J gene TRBJ2-4, with a weak D call TRBD1 (5 bases). Looked up from germline, CDR1 is SNHLY and CDR2 is FYNNEI. Trimming removed 2 bases from V and 4 bases from J, with 9 bases in between. The CDR3 runs to 14 residues. CDR3 loop: CASSETAGKNIQYF. CDR3 DNA sequence: TGTGCCAGCAGTGAAACGGCAGGGAAAAACATTCAGTACTTC.

V and J are TRBV5-1 and TRBJ2-1; 8 nucleotides agree with TRBD1. Germline-derived CDR1 and CDR2 are SGHRS and YFSETQ. CDR3 size: 15 residues. The junction had 10 bases not matched to a gene; V was cut back by 6 bases and J by 5 bases. The CDR3 here is CASKVLVTGDNEQFF. CDR3 coding DNA: TGCGCCAGCAAAGTCCTAGTGACAGGGGACAATGAGCAGTTCTTC. Together with reference TRBV5-1 and TRBJ2-1, the CDR3 gives the full variable domain: KAGVTQTPRYLIKTRGQQVTLSCSPISGHRSVSWYQQTPGQGLQFLFEYFSETQRNKGNFPGRFSGRQFSNSRSEMNVSTLELGDSALYLCASKVLVTGDNEQFFGPGTRLTVL.

The chain is built from TRBV10-1 and TRBJ2-5; D unresolved. This CDR3 is 13 amino acids long. Trimming shortened V by 2 bases and J by 7 bases, and 11 bases separated the two germline ends. CDR1 WNHNN and CDR2 SYGVQD come from the germline V gene (reference sequence). CDR3 loop: CASSEILSGTQYF. The CDR3 DNA reads as TGCGCCAGCAGTGAGATCCTTTCGGGGACCCAGTACTTC.

The chain uses TRBV4-1 and TRBJ2-5; TRBD2 matches at 9 bases. The germline CDR1 and CDR2 sequences are MGHRA and YSYEKL. With 4 bases clipped from V and 5 bases from J, the junction kept 8 bases outside the gene matches. The CDR3 totals 15 residues. The CDR3 reads CASSPRGGGAETQYF. The CDR3 DNA sequence: TGCGCCAGCAGCCCCCGAGGCGGGGGGGCGGAGACCCAGTACTTC.

This chain connects TRBV6-4 to TRBJ2-1, with D maybe TRBD2 (6 bases). The CDR3 runs 15 residues. Germline V gene sequence: CDR1 MRHNA, CDR2 SNTAGT. Trimming cost V 5 bases and J 0 bases, with 11 bases left between them. CDR3 sequence (DNA): TGTGCCAGCAGTATTAGCGGTGGCTCCTACAATGAGCAGTTCTTC. Its translation is CASSISGGSYNEQFF.

This clone was observed a single time. The chain carries TRBV9 and TRBJ2-3; D might be TRBD2 (5 bases). Germline CDR1 SGDLS, CDR2 YYNGEE. Trimming removed 3 bases from V and 2 bases from J, with 13 bases in between. This CDR3 has 15 residues. In nucleotides, the CDR3 is TGTGCCAGCAGCGCCGAGTCGACTACCACAGATACGCAGTATTTT. It encodes CASSAESTTTDTQYF.

The chain employs TRBV27 and TRBJ2-7, with 11 positions matching TRBD1. Germline CDR1 reads MNHEY; CDR2 reads SMNVEV (reference sequence). CDR3 length: 15 amino acids. The V segment lost 5 bases and the J segment 1 base; nucleotides outside the gene matches: 4. CDR3 bases: TGTGCCAGCAGTGCGGGGACAGGGGGTTCCTACGAGCAGTACTTC. Translating gives CASSAGTGGSYEQYF.

This clone was observed a single time. V usage is TRBV27 and J usage is TRBJ1-5; D ambiguous. Germline V CDR1 and CDR2: MNHEY, SMNVEV (reference sequence). This CDR3 contains 13 residues. Trimming took off 3 bases at V and 14 bases at J, with 17 bases between the two ends. In nucleotides, the CDR3 is TGTGCCAGCAGTTTCGGGTCGGGAGGTCGGAAGCATTTT. Translating it yields CASSFGSGGRKHF.

J is TRBJ2-6 and V is TRBV11-3; 11 nucleotides line up with TRBD1. Germline V gene sequence: CDR1 SGHNT, CDR2 YENEEA. Trimming cost V 5 bases and J 17 bases; bases outside gene matches: 20. The CDR3 totals 17 residues. The CDR3 reads CASSPGQGAYQSGPLTF. The CDR3, as DNA: TGTGCCAGCAGCCCAGGACAGGGGGCGTACCAATCTGGGCCTTTGACTTTC.

This clone was seen more than once but under ten times. V is TRBV4-1 and J is TRBJ2-7, with 8 bases identical to TRBD2. J lost 6 bases, V lost 3 bases, and 7 bases had no gene match. Looked up from germline, CDR1 is MGHRA and CDR2 is YSYEKL. The length of the CDR3 is 14 residues. The CDR3 bases are TGCGCCAGCAGCCAGCCGGGACTAGTACTCGAGCAGTACTTC. Translated: CASSQPGLVLEQYF.

The chain employs TRBV11-2 and TRBJ1-1; no definite D call. Germline V gene data show CDR1 as SGHAT and CDR2 as FQNNGV. Between the trimmed V and J ends, which lost 1 base and 8 bases, there was a span of 14 bases. The CDR3 consists of 14 residues. In DNA, the CDR3 is TGTGCCAGCAGCTTAGGGCGGACCAGAGGGGAAGCTTTCTTT. It codes for CASSLGRTRGEAFF.

The V call is TRBV7-9, the J call TRBJ2-7; D call uncertain. The germline V and J ends were trimmed by 5 bases and 3 bases, with 8 bases remaining between them. This CDR3 spans 12 amino acids. Germline loops: CDR1 SEHNR, CDR2 FQNEAQ (reference sequence). DNA of the CDR3: TGTGCCAGCAGCCCGACATACTACGAGCAGTACTTC. Translated: CASSPTYYEQYF.